This T cell receptor (beta chain) was captured by sequencing in a study of OX40 agonist ivuxolimab in advanced cancers. About the study: The dose-escalation group included hepatocellular carcinoma, melanoma, renal cell carcinoma and head and neck cancer.

Sequencing used immunoSEQ multiplex PCR; TCRdb keeps in-frame clones, though not all of them. The sample includes 100,000 to 150,000 clones, around 93% of them seen just once. The CDR3 extends over 13 amino acids. Trimming removed 4 bases at V and 4 bases at J, with 10 bases between. In germline, CDR1 is MNHNY, CDR2 SVGAGI (reference sequence). Here the sequenced sample was CD4+ or CD8+ T cells sorted from blood, taken in a trial of the OX40 agonist ivuxolimab. The chain employs TRBV6-6 and TRBJ1-2, with D possibly TRBD1 on 6 matching bases. The receptor comes from an adult with an advanced solid tumor such as melanoma, head and neck, liver or kidney cancer. The CDR3 DNA follows: TGTGCCAGCAGTTCGACAGGTTTCTATGGCTACACCTTC. Protein product: CASSSTGFYGYTF.